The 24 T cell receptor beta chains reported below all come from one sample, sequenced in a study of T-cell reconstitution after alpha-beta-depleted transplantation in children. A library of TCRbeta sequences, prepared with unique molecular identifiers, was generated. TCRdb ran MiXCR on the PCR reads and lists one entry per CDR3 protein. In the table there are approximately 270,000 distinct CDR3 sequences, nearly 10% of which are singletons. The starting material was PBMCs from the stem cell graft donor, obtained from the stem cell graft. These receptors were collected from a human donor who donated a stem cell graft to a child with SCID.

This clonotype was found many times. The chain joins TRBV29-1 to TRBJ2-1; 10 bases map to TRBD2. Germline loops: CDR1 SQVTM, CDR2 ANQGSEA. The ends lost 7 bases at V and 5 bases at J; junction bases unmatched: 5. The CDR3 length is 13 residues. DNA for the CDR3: TGCAGCGCTGGACTAGCGGTAGACAATGAGCAGTTCTTC. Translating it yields CSAGLAVDNEQFF.

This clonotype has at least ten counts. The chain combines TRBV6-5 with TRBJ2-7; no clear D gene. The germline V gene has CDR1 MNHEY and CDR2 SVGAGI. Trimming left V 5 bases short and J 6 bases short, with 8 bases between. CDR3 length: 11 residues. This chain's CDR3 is CASSSWGEQYF. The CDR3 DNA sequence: TGTGCCAGCAGTAGCTGGGGCGAGCAGTACTTC.

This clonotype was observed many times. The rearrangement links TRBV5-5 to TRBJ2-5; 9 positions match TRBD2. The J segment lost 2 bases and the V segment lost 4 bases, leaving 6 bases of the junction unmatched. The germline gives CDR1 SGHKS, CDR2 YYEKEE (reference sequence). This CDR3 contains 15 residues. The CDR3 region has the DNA TGTGCCAGCAGCCCCCCTAGCGGGGTTCAAGAGACCCAGTACTTC. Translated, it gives CASSPPSGVQETQYF.

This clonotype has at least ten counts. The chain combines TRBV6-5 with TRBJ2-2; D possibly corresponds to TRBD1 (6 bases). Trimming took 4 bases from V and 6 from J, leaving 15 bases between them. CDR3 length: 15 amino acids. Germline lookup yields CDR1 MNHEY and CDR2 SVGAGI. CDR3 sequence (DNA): TGTGCCAGCAGTTTGGGGACATCTCCCGCCGGGGAGCTGTTTTTT. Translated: CASSLGTSPAGELFF.

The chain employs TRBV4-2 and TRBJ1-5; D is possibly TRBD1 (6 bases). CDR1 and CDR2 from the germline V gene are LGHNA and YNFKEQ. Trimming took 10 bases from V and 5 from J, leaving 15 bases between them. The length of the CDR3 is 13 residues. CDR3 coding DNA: TGTGCCATCGGCCGCGGACAGTATCAGCCCCAGCATTTT. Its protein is CAIGRGQYQPQHF.

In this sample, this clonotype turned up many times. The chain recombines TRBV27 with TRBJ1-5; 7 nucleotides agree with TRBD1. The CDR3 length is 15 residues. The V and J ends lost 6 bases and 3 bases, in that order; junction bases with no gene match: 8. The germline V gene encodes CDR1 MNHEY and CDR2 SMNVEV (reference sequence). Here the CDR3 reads CASSPDRDLNQPQHF. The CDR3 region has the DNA TGTGCCAGCAGCCCAGACAGGGATCTCAATCAGCCCCAGCATTTT.

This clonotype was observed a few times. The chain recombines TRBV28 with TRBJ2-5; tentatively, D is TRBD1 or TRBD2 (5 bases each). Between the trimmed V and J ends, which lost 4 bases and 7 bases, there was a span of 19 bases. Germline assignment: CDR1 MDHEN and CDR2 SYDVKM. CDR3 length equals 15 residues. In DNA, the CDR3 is TGTGCCAGCAGTTCTAACGGGGCTTCCCCCGGGACCCAGTACTTC. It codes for CASSSNGASPGTQYF.

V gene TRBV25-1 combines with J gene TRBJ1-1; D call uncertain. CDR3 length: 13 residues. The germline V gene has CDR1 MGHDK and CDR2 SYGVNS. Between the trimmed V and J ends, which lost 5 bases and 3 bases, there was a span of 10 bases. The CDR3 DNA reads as TGTGCCAGCAGTCCAACGTTGGACACTGAAGCTTTCTTT. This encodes CASSPTLDTEAFF.

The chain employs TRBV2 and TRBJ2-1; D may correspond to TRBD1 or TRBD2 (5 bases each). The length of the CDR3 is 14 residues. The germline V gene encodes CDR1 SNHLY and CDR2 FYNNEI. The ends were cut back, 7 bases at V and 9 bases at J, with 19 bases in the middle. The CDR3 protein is CASIVGQGTSEQFF. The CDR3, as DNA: TGTGCCAGCATCGTCGGGCAGGGTACTAGTGAGCAGTTCTTC. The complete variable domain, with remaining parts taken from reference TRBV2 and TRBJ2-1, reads EPEVTQTPSHQVTQMGQEVILRCVPISNHLYFYWYRQILGQKVEFLVSFYNNEISEKSEIFDDQFSVERPDGSNFTLKIRSTKLEDSAMYFCASIVGQGTSEQFFGPGTRLTVL.

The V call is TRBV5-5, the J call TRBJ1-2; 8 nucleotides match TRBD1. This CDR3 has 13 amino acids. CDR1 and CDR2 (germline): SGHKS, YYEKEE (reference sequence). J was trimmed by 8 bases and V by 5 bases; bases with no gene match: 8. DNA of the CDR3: TGTGCCAGCAGACGACAAACAGGGGGAGGCTACACCTTC. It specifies CASRRQTGGGYTF. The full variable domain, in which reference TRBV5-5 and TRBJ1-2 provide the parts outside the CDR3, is DAGVTQSPTHLIKTRGQQVTLRCSPISGHKSVSWYQQVLGQGPQFIFQYYEKEERGRGNFPDRFSARQFPNYSSELNVNALLLGDSALYLCASRRQTGGGYTFGSGTRLTVV.

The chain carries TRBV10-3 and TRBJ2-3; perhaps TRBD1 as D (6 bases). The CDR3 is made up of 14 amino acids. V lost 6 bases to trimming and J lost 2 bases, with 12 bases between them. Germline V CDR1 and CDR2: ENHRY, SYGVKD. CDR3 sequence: CAISSGHHTDTQYF. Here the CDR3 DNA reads TGTGCCATCAGCTCGGGACACCACACAGATACGCAGTATTTT.

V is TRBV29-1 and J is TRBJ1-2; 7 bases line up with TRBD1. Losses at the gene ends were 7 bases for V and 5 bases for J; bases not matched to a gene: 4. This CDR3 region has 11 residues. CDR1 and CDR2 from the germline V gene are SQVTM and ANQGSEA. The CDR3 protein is CSAGQVYGYTF. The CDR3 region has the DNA TGCAGCGCTGGACAGGTTTATGGCTACACCTTC. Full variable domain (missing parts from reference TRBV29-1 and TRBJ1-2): SAVISQKPSRDICQRGTSLTIQCQVDSQVTMMFWYRQQPGQSLTLIATANQGSEATYESGFVIDKFPISRPNLTFSTLTVSNMSPEDSSIYLCSAGQVYGYTFGSGTRLTVV.

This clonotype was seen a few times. CDR3 sequence reads: CASSYSGASYEQYF. The CDR3 DNA reads TGTGCCAGCAGTTACTCGGGGGCGTCCTACGAGCAGTACTTC. The chain couples TRBV6-5 to TRBJ2-7; a weak D match, TRBD1 (6 bases). Per germline, CDR1 MNHEY and CDR2 SVGAGI. Trimming removed 0 bases at V and 1 base at J, with 7 bases between. The CDR3 loop spans 14 amino acids.

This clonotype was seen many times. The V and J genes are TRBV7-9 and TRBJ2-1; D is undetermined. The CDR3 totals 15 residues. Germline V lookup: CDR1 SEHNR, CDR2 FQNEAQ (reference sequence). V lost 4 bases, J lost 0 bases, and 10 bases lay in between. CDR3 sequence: CASSSAAFSYNEQFF. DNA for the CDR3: TGTGCCAGCAGCTCAGCAGCCTTCTCCTACAATGAGCAGTTCTTC. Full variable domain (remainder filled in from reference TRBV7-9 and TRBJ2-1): DTGVSQNPRHKITKRGQNVTFRCDPISEHNRLYWYRQTLGQGPEFLTYFQNEAQLEKSRLLSDRFSAERPKGSFSTLEIQRTEQGDSAMYLCASSSAAFSYNEQFFGPGTRLTVL.

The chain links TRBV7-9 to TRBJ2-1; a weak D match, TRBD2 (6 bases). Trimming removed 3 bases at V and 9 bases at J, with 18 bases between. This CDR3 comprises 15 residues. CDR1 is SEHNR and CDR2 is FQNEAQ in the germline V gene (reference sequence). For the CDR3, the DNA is TGTGCCAGCAGCTTCATGGTCTTGTCCGGGGGTGAGCAGTTCTTC. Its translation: CASSFMVLSGGEQFF.

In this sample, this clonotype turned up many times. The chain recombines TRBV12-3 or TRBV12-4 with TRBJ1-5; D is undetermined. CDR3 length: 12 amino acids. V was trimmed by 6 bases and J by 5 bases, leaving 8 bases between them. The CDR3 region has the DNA TGTGCCAGCAGCTTGGGCGATCAGCCCCAGCATTTT. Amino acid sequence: CASSLGDQPQHF.

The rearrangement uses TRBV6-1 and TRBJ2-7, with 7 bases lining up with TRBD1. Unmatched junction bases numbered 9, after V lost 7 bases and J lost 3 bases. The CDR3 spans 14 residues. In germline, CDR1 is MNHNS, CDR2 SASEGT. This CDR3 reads CASMAPGQNYEQYF. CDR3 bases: TGTGCCAGCATGGCACCGGGACAGAACTACGAGCAGTACTTC.

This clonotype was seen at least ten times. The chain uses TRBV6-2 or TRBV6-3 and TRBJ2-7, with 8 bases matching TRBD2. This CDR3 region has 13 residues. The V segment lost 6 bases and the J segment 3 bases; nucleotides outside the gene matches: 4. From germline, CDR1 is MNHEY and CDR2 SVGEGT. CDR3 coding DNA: TGTGCCAGCAGCATTAGCGGGGACTACGAGCAGTACTTC. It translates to CASSISGDYEQYF.

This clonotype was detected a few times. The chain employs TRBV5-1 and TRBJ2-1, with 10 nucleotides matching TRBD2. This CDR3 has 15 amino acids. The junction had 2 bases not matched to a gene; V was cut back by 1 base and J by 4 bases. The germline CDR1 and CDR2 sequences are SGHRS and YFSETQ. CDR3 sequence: CASSLSGGDYNEQFF. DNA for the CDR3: TGCGCCAGCAGCTTGAGCGGGGGGGATTACAATGAGCAGTTCTTC.

CDR3 sequence reads: CASSLQEGSEAFF. Here the CDR3 DNA reads TGTGCCAGCAGCTTACAAGAAGGCTCCGAAGCTTTCTTT. This sequence joins TRBV7-7 and TRBJ1-1, with D unclear. CDR1 and CDR2 (germline): SSHAT, FNYEAQ (reference sequence). The V and J ends lost 2 bases and 8 bases respectively, with 12 bases between them. The CDR3 covers 13 residues.

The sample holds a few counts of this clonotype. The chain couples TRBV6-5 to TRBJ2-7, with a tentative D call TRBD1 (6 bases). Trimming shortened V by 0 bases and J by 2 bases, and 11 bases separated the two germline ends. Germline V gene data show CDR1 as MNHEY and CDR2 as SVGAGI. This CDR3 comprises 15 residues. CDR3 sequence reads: CASSYSPGGTYEQYF. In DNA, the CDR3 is TGTGCCAGCAGTTACTCGCCTGGGGGCACCTACGAGCAGTACTTC.

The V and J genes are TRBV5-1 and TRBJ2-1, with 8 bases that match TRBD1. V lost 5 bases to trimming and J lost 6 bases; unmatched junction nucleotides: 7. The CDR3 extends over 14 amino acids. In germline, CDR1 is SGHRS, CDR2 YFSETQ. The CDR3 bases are TGCGCCAGCAGGAGGACAGGGTTTGGCAATGAGCAGTTCTTC. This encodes CASRRTGFGNEQFF. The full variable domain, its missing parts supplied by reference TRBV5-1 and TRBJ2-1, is KAGVTQTPRYLIKTRGQQVTLSCSPISGHRSVSWYQQTPGQGLQFLFEYFSETQRNKGNFPGRFSGRQFSNSRSEMNVSTLELGDSALYLCASRRTGFGNEQFFGPGTRLTVL.

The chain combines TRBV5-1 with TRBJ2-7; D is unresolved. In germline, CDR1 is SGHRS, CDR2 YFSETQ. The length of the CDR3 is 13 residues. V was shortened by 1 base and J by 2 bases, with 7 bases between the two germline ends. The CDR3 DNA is TGCGCCAGCAGCTTGAGCCTAGCCTACGAGCAGTACTTC. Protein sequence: CASSLSLAYEQYF.

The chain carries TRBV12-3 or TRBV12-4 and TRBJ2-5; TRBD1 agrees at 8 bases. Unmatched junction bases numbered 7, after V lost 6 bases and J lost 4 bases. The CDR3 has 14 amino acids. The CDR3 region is CASRTTGVGETQYF. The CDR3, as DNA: TGTGCCAGCAGAACGACAGGGGTGGGAGAGACCCAGTACTTC.